This T cell receptor beta chain comes out of a study of blood T cell repertoires in COVID-19. Study in general: Samples representing acute and convalescent COVID-19 were sourced from the United States, Italy and Spain. PBMCs, B-cell-depleted T cells, or T cells were the source of the cDNA or gDNA that made up the material.

Under the authors' procedure: Reference gene primer amplification gave nucleated cell count estimates. The method was immunoSEQ multiplex PCR; TCRdb's version includes in-frame clones alone and lacks a portion of them. That table supplies the V and J calls and clone size; D and trimming were determined from the DNA. The sample yields roughly 180,000 clones, 80% to 90% seen once. CDR1 and CDR2 from the germline V gene are WSHSY and SAAADI. The CDR3 extends over 16 amino acids. Trimming removed 6 bases from V and 4 bases from J; junction bases left unmatched: 7. The sample consisted of peripheral blood. The clonotype comes from a man in his 60s with acute or convalescent COVID-19. The V and J genes are TRBV10-2 and TRBJ2-3; 13 bases map to TRBD2. The DNA for the CDR3 is TGCGCCAGCAGGGGATCACTAGCGGGAGGGGCAGATACGCAGTATTTT. It translates to CASRGSLAGGADTQYF.